This T cell receptor (beta chain) emerged from a study of blood T cells in healthy people across ages. A second roughly 6 to 12 cycle PCR used barcoded and J-beta primers. One entry per CDR3 protein, called by TCRdb with MiXCR from the 5' RACE reads. In the table there are 1,300,000 or so distinct CDR3 sequences, roughly 59% of which are singletons. The receptor was isolated from a man aged 18 to 30 in good health. Source material: blood.

The CDR3 coding sequence is TGTGCCAGCAGCGTAGGATTAGCGGGAGCCCCCTACGAGCAGTACTTC. Its protein product is CASSVGLAGAPYEQYF. V and J are TRBV9 and TRBJ2-7; 9 nucleotides agree with TRBD2. J lost 2 bases, V lost 0 bases, and 6 bases had no gene match. Germline values: CDR1 SGDLS, CDR2 YYNGEE. This CDR3 contains 16 residues.